Listed below are T cell receptor beta chains from one sample, sequenced in a study of shared T cell receptors in the human thymus. TCRdb keeps only in-frame clones here, not all; method: immunoSEQ multiplex PCR. The data show about 380,000 clones, around 93% seen once. The sequenced sample consisted of thymocytes. The source of these receptors is a human donor. CDR3s include the opening cysteine and the closing phenylalanine or tryptophan. Fields, in order: CDR3 protein, CDR3 DNA, clone size, D gene, V gene, J gene. The D gene is left open where the match is weak. Only some rows state a clone size, as once, few, many or a class for expanded clones.

CANTIAQGEAFF	TGTGCCAACACCATCGCCCAAGGTGAAGCTTTCTTT	-	-	TRBV11-2	TRBJ1-1
CASSLFLAGGPKQYF	TGTGCCAGCAGTTTATTTCTAGCGGGAGGGCCTAAGCAGTACTTC	-	TRBD2	TRBV28	TRBJ2-7
CASSSRDSLAKNIQYF	TGTGCCAGCAGTTCTAGGGACAGTTTGGCCAAAAACATTCAGTACTTC	-	TRBD1	TRBV27	TRBJ2-4
CATRYGAEAFF	TGTGCCACCAGGTATGGGGCTGAAGCTTTCTTT	-	-	TRBV15	TRBJ1-1
CASSKVGSTGGDDTEAFF	TGTGCCAGCAGCAAAGTGGGGTCGACTGGTGGGGATGACACTGAAGCTTTCTTT	-	-	TRBV21-1	TRBJ1-1
CASSQGGPRVHQPQHF	TGCGCCAGCAGCCAAGGGGGACCCAGAGTACATCAGCCCCAGCATTTT	-	-	TRBV4-1	TRBJ1-5
CAISEGTGDIESSGNTIYF	TGTGCCATCAGTGAGGGGACAGGGGACATCGAGAGCTCTGGAAACACCATATATTTT	-	TRBD1	TRBV10-3	TRBJ1-3
CAWSRKRMNTEAFF	TGTGCCTGGAGTAGAAAGAGGATGAACACTGAAGCTTTCTTT	-	-	TRBV30	TRBJ1-1
CASSLETGFAGNTIYF	TGTGCCAGTAGTCTCGAAACAGGGTTCGCTGGAAACACCATATATTTT	once	-	TRBV19	TRBJ1-3
CASTDWYQETQYF	TGCGCCAGCACCGATTGGTACCAAGAGACCCAGTACTTC	-	-	TRBV5-1	TRBJ2-5
CASSLDEGQGRETQYF	TGCGCCAGCAGCTTGGACGAGGGACAGGGGAGAGAGACCCAGTACTTC	-	TRBD1	TRBV5-1	TRBJ2-5
CSVEVASAPGDTQYF	TGCAGCGTTGAAGTGGCTAGCGCTCCTGGAGATACGCAGTATTTT	once	-	TRBV29-1	TRBJ2-3
CATSKAYRYEQFF	TGTGCCACCAGCAAAGCTTATAGGTATGAGCAGTTCTTC	-	-	TRBV15	TRBJ2-1
CASSSTTGGYEQYF	TGTGCCAGCAGTTCGACGACAGGCGGCTACGAGCAGTACTTC	-	-	TRBV27	TRBJ2-7
CASSYTTSPRTDTQYF	TGTGCCAGCAGCTATACCACTTCACCGCGCACAGATACGCAGTATTTT	-	-	TRBV5-4	TRBJ2-3
CAISEWGDLEQYF	TGTGCCATCAGTGAGTGGGGGGATCTCGAGCAGTACTTC	-	-	TRBV10-3	TRBJ2-7
CAWSVHSGNTIYF	TGTGCCTGGAGTGTTCACAGCGGAAACACCATATATTTT	-	-	TRBV30	TRBJ1-3
CASRPDSFSIHEQYF	TGTGCCAGCAGACCGGACAGCTTTAGTATTCACGAGCAGTACTTC	-	-	TRBV5-6	TRBJ2-7
CASIEGYEQYF	TGTGCCAGCATTGAGGGCTACGAGCAGTACTTC	-	-	TRBV28	TRBJ2-7
CASSQVGPGANVLTF	TGTGCCAGCAGCCAAGTTGGTCCAGGGGCCAACGTCCTGACTTTC	few	-	TRBV4-2	TRBJ2-6
CASSYGASGRSRSQYF	TGTGCCAGCAGTTACGGGGCTAGCGGGAGGTCCCGGAGCCAGTACTTC	-	TRBD2	TRBV6-6	TRBJ2-5
CASSLVARDSLYGYTF	TGTGCCAGCAGCTTAGTTGCCAGGGATTCTTTGTATGGCTACACCTTC	-	-	TRBV7-9	TRBJ1-2
CAWSPGLFTGNTIYF	TGTGCCTGGAGTCCGGGACTTTTTACTGGAAACACCATATATTTT	-	-	TRBV30	TRBJ1-3
CASSSRGGSPYEQYF	TGTGCCAGCAGCTCCCGGGGCGGGAGTCCCTACGAGCAGTACTTC	-	TRBD2	TRBV7-2	TRBJ2-7